A selection of T cell receptor beta chains follows, all from one sample in a study of cytomegalovirus exposure and HLA in healthy donors. Here immunoSEQ multiplex PCR was the method, and the copy in TCRdb shows in-frame clones only, minus some. This table has 150,000 to 250,000 clones, roughly 82% appearing once. What was sequenced was PBMCs. These receptors originate from a woman in her twenties or thirties in good health and CMV-seropositive. Both conserved end residues are part of each CDR3. The order of the fields is V gene, J gene, clone size, D gene, CDR3 protein, CDR3 DNA. A D gene is named only where the DNA matches it firmly. Clone size is stated in some rows and not others, as once, few, many or a class when expanded.

>TRBV9|TRBJ2-2|.|.
CASAGTLYTGELFF
TGTGCCAGTGCCGGGACTCTATACACCGGGGAGCTGTTTTTT
>TRBV6-4|TRBJ2-1|.|.
CASSVEVSSYNEQFF
TGTGCCAGCAGTGTTGAGGTTTCCTCCTACAATGAGCAGTTCTTC
>TRBV14|TRBJ2-7|.|.
CASSQGGSGAAYEQYF
TGTGCCAGCAGCCAAGGTGGTAGCGGTGCCGCCTACGAGCAGTACTTC
>TRBV7-9|TRBJ2-3|.|TRBD2
CASSFLAGDTDTQYF
TGTGCCAGCAGCTTTTTAGCGGGAGACACAGATACGCAGTATTTT
>TRBV30|TRBJ2-1|.|.
CAWSVQIYNEQFF
TGTGCCTGGAGTGTACAGATCTACAATGAGCAGTTCTTC
>TRBV5-5|TRBJ1-5|.|.
CASSFPNQPQHF
TGTGCCAGCAGCTTCCCAAATCAGCCCCAGCATTTT
>TRBV6-5|TRBJ2-3|.|TRBD1
CASSYDRETDTQYF
TGTGCCAGCAGTTATGACAGGGAAACAGATACGCAGTATTTT
>TRBV11-2|TRBJ2-1|.|.
CASSRTNTAGAPYNEQFF
TGTGCCAGCAGCCGAACCAATACTGCAGGGGCCCCCTACAATGAGCAGTTCTTC
>TRBV5-1|TRBJ2-3|.|TRBD2
CASSLTSAQRDTQYF
TGCGCCAGCAGTCTTACTAGCGCCCAAAGGGATACGCAGTATTTT
>TRBV7-6|TRBJ2-3|.|TRBD2
CASSEYLMLAGGADTQYF
TGTGCCAGCAGCGAATACTTAATGTTAGCGGGAGGGGCAGATACGCAGTATTTT
>TRBV5-6|TRBJ2-2|.|TRBD2
CASSQTSGARLTGELFF
TGTGCCAGCAGCCAGACTAGCGGGGCCAGACTCACCGGGGAGCTGTTTTTT
>TRBV5-1|TRBJ2-1|.|TRBD2
CASSSGLALNNEQFF
TGCGCCAGCAGCTCGGGACTAGCGTTAAACAATGAGCAGTTCTTC
>TRBV6-5|TRBJ1-2|.|TRBD1
CASSSPGQLYGYTF
TGTGCCAGCAGTTCCCCGGGACAGCTCTATGGCTACACCTTC
>TRBV30|TRBJ2-7|.|TRBD1
CAWRDRGSYEQYF
TGTGCCTGGAGAGACAGGGGGTCCTACGAGCAGTACTTC
>TRBV15|TRBJ1-2|.|.
CATSGSYDLYGYTF
TGTGCCACCAGCGGGAGCTATGATCTCTATGGCTACACCTTC
>TRBV28|TRBJ2-7|.|.
CASSSPVATRPSYEQYF
TGTGCCAGCAGCTCCCCCGTAGCCACTCGCCCCTCCTACGAGCAGTACTTC
>TRBV5-6|TRBJ2-7|.|.
CASSTGLTRDYEQYF
TGTGCCAGCAGCACCGGACTAACCCGCGACTACGAGCAGTACTTC
>TRBV20-1|TRBJ1-2|.|.
CSARTAYGYTF
TGCAGTGCGCGGACAGCCTATGGCTACACCTTC
>TRBV6-1|TRBJ2-1|.|TRBD2
CASSERGTSGNEQFF
TGTGCCAGCAGTGAAAGGGGGACTAGCGGGAATGAGCAGTTCTTC
>TRBV4-2|TRBJ2-7|.|TRBD2
CASSQVTRSGSHEQYF
TGTGCCAGCAGCCAGGTAACCCGGAGCGGGAGCCACGAGCAGTACTTC
>TRBV5-1|TRBJ2-1|.|.
CASSLTTGSRGSAEQFF
TGCGCCAGCAGCTTAACTACAGGGAGTAGGGGCAGCGCTGAGCAGTTCTTC
>TRBV27|TRBJ2-7|few|TRBD2
CASSLRRGDEQYF
TGTGCCAGCAGTCTACGTCGGGGGGACGAGCAGTACTTC
>TRBV28|TRBJ1-1|few|.
CASSFNPGTEAFF
TGTGCCAGCAGTTTTAACCCCGGCACTGAAGCTTTCTTT
>TRBV6-5|TRBJ2-1|.|TRBD2
CASSSGTSGAYNEQFF
TGTGCCAGCAGTTCCGGGACTAGCGGGGCCTACAATGAGCAGTTCTTC
>TRBV7-9|TRBJ2-2|.|TRBD2
CASSLTRLAGTNTGELFF
TGTGCCAGCAGCTTAACTAGGCTAGCGGGGACGAACACCGGGGAGCTGTTTTTT
>TRBV6-5|TRBJ1-1|.|.
CASSLGMNTEAFF
TGTGCCAGCAGCCTAGGAATGAACACTGAAGCTTTCTTT
>TRBV7-8|TRBJ1-3|few|.
CASSRSTGTRNTIYF
TGTGCCAGCAGCCGATCGACAGGTACCAGAAACACCATATATTTT
>TRBV15|TRBJ1-5|.|.
CATSRGRENSNQPQHF
TGTGCCACCAGCAGGGGACGGGAGAATAGCAATCAGCCCCAGCATTTT
>TRBV15|TRBJ1-5|once|.
CATSRELEQPQHF
TGTGCCACCAGCAGAGAATTGGAGCAGCCCCAGCATTTT
>TRBV4-1|TRBJ1-5|.|TRBD1
CASSQGQGATTQHF
TGCGCCAGCAGCCAGGGACAGGGGGCCACGACCCAGCATTTT
>TRBV7-2|TRBJ1-5|.|.
CASSLVGGGQPQHF
TGTGCCAGCAGCTTAGTCGGGGGTGGTCAGCCCCAGCATTTT
>TRBV27|TRBJ2-7|.|.
CASSFTDTYEQYF
TGTGCCAGCAGTTTCACAGATACCTACGAGCAGTACTTC
>TRBV11-3|TRBJ2-5|once|.
CASSSFSGGQETQYF
TGTGCCAGCAGCTCCTTTTCTGGAGGGCAAGAGACCCAGTACTTC
>TRBV7-8|TRBJ1-2|once|.
CASSLEWARFNYGYTF
TGTGCCAGCAGCTTAGAATGGGCAAGATTTAACTATGGCTACACCTTC
>TRBV5-1|TRBJ1-5|.|TRBD1
CASSLAGGSQPQHF
TGCGCCAGCAGCTTGGCAGGGGGCTCTCAGCCCCAGCATTTT
>TRBV7-9|TRBJ1-4|.|TRBD1
CASSLTGGYEKLFF
TGTGCCAGCAGTCTGACAGGGGGGTATGAAAAACTGTTTTTT
>TRBV6-1|TRBJ1-1|.|TRBD1
CASRKEDRVGTEAFF
TGTGCCAGCAGGAAGGAGGACAGGGTAGGAACTGAAGCTTTCTTT
>TRBV28|TRBJ2-3|.|TRBD2
CASSFTVSGATDTQYF
TGTGCCAGCAGTTTCACCGTTAGCGGGGCGACAGATACGCAGTATTTT
>TRBV19|TRBJ1-1|.|TRBD1
CASSLGQGANTEAFF
TGTGCCAGTAGTCTAGGACAGGGCGCGAACACTGAAGCTTTCTTT
>TRBV18|TRBJ2-7|.|.
CASSPGLSYEQYF
TGTGCCAGCTCACCAGGGCTCTCCTACGAGCAGTACTTC
>TRBV11-1|TRBJ2-7|.|.
CASSLRQGSSYEQYF
TGTGCCAGCAGCTTACGGCAGGGTAGCTCCTACGAGCAGTACTTC
>TRBV7-6|TRBJ2-1|.|.
CASSLKLYNEQFF
TGTGCCAGCAGCTTAAAACTATACAATGAGCAGTTCTTC
>TRBV28|TRBJ1-4|.|.
CASRDRRTATNEKLFF
TGTGCCAGCAGAGACCGAAGGACTGCAACTAATGAAAAACTGTTTTTT
>TRBV5-1|TRBJ2-2|.|TRBD1
CASSSGQGYTGELFF
TGCGCCAGCAGCTCAGGACAGGGCTACACCGGGGAGCTGTTTTTT
>TRBV6-5|TRBJ1-4|once|.
CASQRGGNEKLFF
TGTGCCTCCCAACGGGGGGGGAATGAAAAACTGTTTTTT
>TRBV11-2|TRBJ2-1|.|.
CASSLGLGGTNEQFF
TGTGCCAGCAGCTTAGGCCTCGGAGGAACCAATGAGCAGTTCTTC
>TRBV27|TRBJ2-6|once|.
CASSSRYTGANVLTF
TGTGCCAGCAGTTCCCGTTATACTGGGGCCAACGTCCTGACTTTC
>TRBV19|TRBJ1-1|few|.
CASSIWGTVATEAFF
TGTGCCAGTAGTATCTGGGGTACCGTAGCGACTGAAGCTTTCTTT
>TRBV5-6|TRBJ2-1|.|TRBD2
CASSFRATSGSRNEQFF
TGTGCCAGCAGCTTTCGCGCCACTAGCGGGAGTAGGAATGAGCAGTTCTTC
>TRBV6-6|TRBJ2-6|once|TRBD1
CAGGQPSGANVLTF
TGTGCTGGGGGACAGCCCTCTGGGGCCAACGTCCTGACTTTC
>TRBV7-3|TRBJ2-2|.|TRBD2
CASSLGLAGGIGELFF
TGTGCCAGCAGCTTGGGACTAGCGGGAGGGATCGGGGAGCTGTTTTTT
>TRBV2|TRBJ2-1|.|TRBD1
CASKLDRVGGGEQFF
TGTGCCAGCAAATTAGACAGGGTCGGTGGGGGTGAGCAGTTCTTC
>TRBV11-2|TRBJ1-4|once|.
CASSLHPEGNEKLFF
TGTGCCAGCAGCTTACATCCGGAGGGGAATGAAAAACTGTTTTTT
>TRBV6-1|TRBJ2-5|.|TRBD1
CASSLYRGRETQYF
TGTGCCAGCAGTCTTTACAGGGGTAGAGAGACCCAGTACTTC
>TRBV9|TRBJ1-3|.|.
CASGGPGGNTIYF
TGTGCCAGCGGGGGCCCTGGGGGAAACACCATATATTTT
>TRBV28|TRBJ2-7|.|.
CASSFLKVRVYEQYF
TGTGCCAGCAGTTTCCTTAAAGTCCGGGTTTACGAGCAGTACTTC
>TRBV6-5|TRBJ2-1|.|.
CASSYWGGESYNEQFF
TGTGCCAGCAGTTATTGGGGCGGGGAATCCTACAATGAGCAGTTCTTC
>TRBV7-3|TRBJ2-1|.|TRBD2
CASSLIAGAYNEQFF
TGTGCCAGCAGCTTAATAGCGGGAGCCTACAATGAGCAGTTCTTC
>TRBV19|TRBJ1-5|.|.
CASSNRQSYSNQPQHF
TGTGCCAGTAGTAACCGACAGTCTTATAGCAATCAGCCCCAGCATTTT
>TRBV7-9|TRBJ2-1|.|.
CASSAPDRAVGQFF
TGTGCCAGCAGCGCCCCGGACAGAGCTGTGGGGCAGTTCTTC